The clone carrying this TCR beta chain is categorized as large. From the reads, TCRdb called clonotypes with MiXCR, one entry per CDR3 protein. The profile shows roughly 5,400 distinct CDR3 sequences, around 8.8% of them singletons. Germline values: CDR1 SGHRS, CDR2 YFSETQ. This CDR3 comprises 15 residues. The V segment lost 0 bases and the J segment 3 bases; nucleotides outside the gene matches: 2. The sequenced sample consisted of CD4+ T cells from synovial fluid. The TCR originated in a human donor with rheumatoid arthritis. This chain joins TRBV5-1 and TRBJ2-1; TRBD2 agrees at 8 bases. CDR3 loop: CASSLGGTSYNEQFF. CDR3 nucleotide sequence: TGCGCCAGCAGCTTGGGGGGGACTAGCTACAATGAGCAGTTCTTC. The entire variable domain, with the rest obtained from reference TRBV5-1 and TRBJ2-1, is as follows: KAGVTQTPRYLIKTRGQQVTLSCSPISGHRSVSWYQQTPGQGLQFLFEYFSETQRNKGNFPGRFSGRQFSNSRSEMNVSTLELGDSALYLCASSLGGTSYNEQFFGPGTRLTVL.